This T cell receptor beta chain was documented in a study of cytomegalovirus exposure and HLA in healthy donors (TCRdb year 2017). As for the study more broadly: According to an earlier analysis of 587 of the donors, about 170 million T cells yielded 120 million or so unique TCR beta sequences and about 300 Gb of sequence data. In addition to the first cohort of 500 to 850 subjects, a separate validation cohort of around 110 different subjects was used. HLA typing covered class I and class II loci at four-digit resolution. Rather than using new phenotypic data, the later analysis identified candidate immune exposures from TCR beta sequences and from how often those sequences occurred across donors. The genetic ancestry cluster associated with self-reported Caucasian donors included over 80% of the approximately 430 genotyped donors. All discovery cohort repertoires had been generated using a single sequencing platform. Among 350 to 400 genotyped donors of the cohort, an average of around 240,000 unique TCR beta nucleotide sequences were sequenced per donor, roughly a sixth of them non-productive. Typing coverage varied by locus: about 620-630 donors for A, B, C, DRB1 and DQB1; roughly 520 for DQA1; nearly 610 for DPA1; 400 to 480 for DPB1. The T cell repertoires of around 730 subjects were profiled by immunosequencing and related to cytomegalovirus serostatus. Donor age, sex, ethnicity and CMV serostatus were compiled together with the repertoire data. Roughly 300 gigabases of sequencing data and around 87 million unique TCR sequences were included in an early release covering roughly 600 HLA-typed donors. An earlier analysis of 500 to 750 of the donors applied high-throughput TCR beta sequencing to assess whether each TCR beta V gene segment acted as functional or pseudogenic. Because of strong linkage in the cohort, four to six DR-DQ haplotypes were treated as single units for association and clustering. In a later analysis, previously published TCR beta repertoires from 500 to 750 donors were re-analyzed and high-resolution HLA genotyping was added so that TCR occurrence patterns could be studied. To predict cytomegalovirus infection status, the study brought together high-throughput TCR immunosequencing, statistical association of individual TCRs with disease status, and machine learning. A later genetic analysis used genome-wide SNP genotypes for about three fifths of the roughly 700 donors, treating that subset as a discovery cohort. The study aimed to test whether cataloging public T cell receptors could reveal signatures of past pathogen exposure.

The cohort was made up of approximately 670 healthy bone marrow donors. At the time of sampling, all cohort members were nominally healthy, though unrecorded immune exposures were likely present. The donor tested CMV seronegative and was one of the 352 seronegative cohort members. A peripheral blood sample was collected from each donor, and TCR beta sequencing was performed on peripheral blood mononuclear cells. The Qiagen DNeasy Blood Extraction Kit was used to extract genomic DNA from the blood cell samples. As concerns this clone: The clone's antigen remains unknown. Base-call qualities are not available, and no considerably larger clone is one nucleotide away.

Summary of the overall study and its limitations: In a later analysis, TCR association rates were found to vary across HLA loci, with the most associated TCRs seen for DRB1 alleles and the fewest for HLA-C alleles. The study listed approximately 160 TCR beta chains as associated with cytomegalovirus. The only immune exposure information available for the cohort was CMV serostatus. Only TCR beta chains were sequenced in this cohort, and the absence of alpha or paired-chain data limited detectable features. The authors suggested that the approach could potentially be generalized to other disease states and immunological phenotypes. Most TCR sequences were seen in very few donors, while some public TCRs were found in many individuals. Some IMGT-functional V segments, including TRBV6-2 and TRBV6-3, could not be distinguished by the 87-base-pair reads and were therefore excluded. In a later analysis, around 17,000 TCR beta sequences were associated with specific HLA alleles at a false discovery rate of 0.05. A cluster of highly shared sequence variants was judged likely to represent a technical artifact of the sequencing pipeline. In a later genetic analysis, fewer N-insertions in productive TCRs were reported among donors in an Asian-associated ancestry cluster than the roughly 710-donor mean. Linkage disequilibrium might explain the correlated functional status among segregating V segments, but an unknown experimental factor could not be excluded. A further reported finding was that TCR beta sequences accurately predicted the HLA-A and HLA-B alleles for most subjects in the first cohort. In vitro tests confirmed that a few of the cytomegalovirus-associated TCR beta chains recognize cytomegalovirus antigens. Because HLA typing was unavailable for some donors at each locus, only the typed subset was used in association tests. A later analysis reported that several top co-occurrence clusters appeared linked to parvovirus B19, influenza, CMV and Epstein-Barr virus. An earlier analysis of approximately 530 of the donors showed that most TCR beta V segments appeared in productive rearrangements either about 87% or about 30% of the time, which broadly matched IMGT annotations. The earlier analysis of fewer than 750 of the donors excluded some 15 rarely observed V segments, including chromosome 9 orphons, because counts were too low. Compared with equally common non-associated chains, HLA-associated TCR beta chains in a later analysis were more clonally expanded and had lower generation probabilities. The presence/absence analyses assumed that sequencing depth was roughly uniform across donors, and that assumption may not be true. When HLA alleles, especially DR and DQ, strongly co-occurred, attributing TCR associations to individual alleles was difficult. In a later genetic analysis, a missense DCLRE1C variant was associated with V-gene and J-gene trimming of TCR beta chains, and the association was replicated in an independent cohort. Most CMV-associated TCR beta chains appeared to be HLA-restricted in a later analysis, and the HLA associations seemed to be driven largely by CMV exposure. In both the original and validation cohorts, the classifier was reported to diagnose cytomegalovirus status with high specificity and sensitivity.

The library was obtained by the immunoSEQ multiplex PCR assay. For the multiplex PCR, a mixture combining 60 forward primers for TCR Vbeta segments and 13 reverse primers for TCR Jbeta segments was used. The CDR3 region of rearranged TCR beta genes was amplified from genomic DNA with a multiplex PCR assay. The amplified TCR beta libraries were sequenced on the Illumina HiSeq System as 87-base-pair reads. For the original study's pipeline: Across the 666 repertoires, a later analysis counted 60 million to 90 million unique TCR beta chains, roughly 11 million of which were shared by at least two donors. A nearest-neighbor algorithm error-corrected the raw reads and collapsed the reads into unique sequences, merging closely related sequences to remove PCR and sequencing errors. Alignment of CDR3 sequences to IMGT reference sequences was used to assign V, D and J gene segments. For a sequence to be retained, a match of at least six nucleotides to both a V gene segment and a J gene segment was required. A rearrangement counted as productive if the CDR3 had no stop codons and remained in frame with V and J, and every other rearrangement counted as non-productive. CDR3 was defined by IMGT convention, running from the second conserved V-encoded cysteine to the conserved J-encoded phenylalanine. The earlier analysis of about 610 of the donors excluded any sequence lacking an unambiguous match to a single V gene segment. In an earlier analysis of around 590 of the donors, a V segment was called functional when productive rearrangements were above 56.7%, and segregating when the standard deviation between donors exceeded 5%. A statistical classification framework was developed to diagnose cytomegalovirus status using the catalog of TCR beta chain sequences. A later analysis assigned V and J genes by comparing TCR nucleotide sequences with IMGT/GENE-DB human TR gene sequences. Using the TCRdist pipeline, a later analysis assigned CDR3 sequences along with most-parsimonious VDJ recombination scenarios. A later analysis defined each TCR beta chain by its CDR3 amino acid sequence plus V-gene family, and excluded reads lacking a unique V-gene family. As a way to deal with suspected cross-contamination and a sequencing artifact, a later analysis dropped nearly 600 nucleotide sequences that were highly shared and had low generation probability. A later analysis calculated a clonal expansion index for each public chain from normalized within-repertoire ranks of inferred template counts. Generation probabilities in a later analysis came from a VDJ recombination model fitted to out-of-frame rearrangements, and those results were checked against IGoR. In a later analysis, hypergeometric tests were used to score TCR-TCR, TCR-HLA and TCR-CMV co-occurrence, with a repertoire-size bias correction applied to TCR pairs. In a later analysis, false discovery rates were estimated by permuting HLA or CMV assignments 20 times. In a later analysis, co-occurring TCRs were grouped using DBSCAN, with TCRdist sequence similarity added in when clustering inside HLA-allele-positive subsets. Repertoires with fewer than 30,000 or more than 120,000 public chains, plus five repertoires with anomalous nucleotide sharing, were excluded from co-occurrence clustering. TCRdb carries this immuneACCESS record with in-frame sequences only. Its versions omit some clonotypes, under half of them owing to an unresolved V gene in the studies checked, with the rest unexplained. Clone size and the V and J calls come from that table; the DNA yielded D and trimming. The sample profile shows about 150,000 clones; less than 9.5% of them were found once. The top ten hold approximately 1.8% of the sample.

Per the germline V gene, MNHEY is the CDR1 and SVGAGI is the CDR2. Its CDR3 holds 12 amino acids, cysteine through phenylalanine. The kept DNA is CDR3 alone, 36 bases in frame from the first base. V sheds 4 bases and J sheds 10 bases, leaving 13 bases between their ends. The chain was built from TRBV6-5 and TRBJ1-1, and perhaps TRBD1 as D gene, on 6 matching bases. Material for sequencing was PBMCs. The receptor was isolated from a male donor in good health and CMV-seronegative. The DNA is as follows: TGTGCCAGCAGTTGGAGGGGGGGGAGAGCTTTCTTT. Translated, this is CASSWRGGRAFF.